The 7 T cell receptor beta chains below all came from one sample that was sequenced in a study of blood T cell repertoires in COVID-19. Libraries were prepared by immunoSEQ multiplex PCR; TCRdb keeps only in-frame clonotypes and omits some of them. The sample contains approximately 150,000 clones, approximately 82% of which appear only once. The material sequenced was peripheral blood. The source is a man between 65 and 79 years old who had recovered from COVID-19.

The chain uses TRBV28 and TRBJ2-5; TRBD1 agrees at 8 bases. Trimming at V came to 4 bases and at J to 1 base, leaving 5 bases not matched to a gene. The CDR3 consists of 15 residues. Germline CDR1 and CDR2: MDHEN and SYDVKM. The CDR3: CASSYGGTGQETQYF. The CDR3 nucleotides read TGTGCCAGCAGTTATGGGGGGACAGGCCAAGAGACCCAGTACTTC.

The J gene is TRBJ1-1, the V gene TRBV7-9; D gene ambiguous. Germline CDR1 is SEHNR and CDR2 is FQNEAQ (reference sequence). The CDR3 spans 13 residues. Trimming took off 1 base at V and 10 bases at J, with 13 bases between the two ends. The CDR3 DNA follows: TGTGCCAGCAGCTTAGTTCAGATCGGCGGAGCTTTCTTT. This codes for CASSLVQIGGAFF.

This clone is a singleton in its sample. CDR3 protein: CASSSGVSPWLDQFF. CDR3 nucleotides: TGTGCCAGCAGCTCCGGGGTTAGCCCCTGGCTGGACCAGTTCTTC. The J gene is TRBJ2-1, the V gene TRBV7-9; a possible D gene is TRBD2 (5 bases). The CDR3 has 15 amino acids. The V end was cut by 4 bases, the J end by 13 bases, with 23 bases between. In germline, CDR1 is SEHNR, CDR2 FQNEAQ (reference sequence). The full variable domain, completed using reference TRBV7-9 and TRBJ2-1, is DTGVSQNPRHKITKRGQNVTFRCDPISEHNRLYWYRQTLGQGPEFLTYFQNEAQLEKSRLLSDRFSAERPKGSFSTLEIQRTEQGDSAMYLCASSSGVSPWLDQFFGPGTRLTVL.

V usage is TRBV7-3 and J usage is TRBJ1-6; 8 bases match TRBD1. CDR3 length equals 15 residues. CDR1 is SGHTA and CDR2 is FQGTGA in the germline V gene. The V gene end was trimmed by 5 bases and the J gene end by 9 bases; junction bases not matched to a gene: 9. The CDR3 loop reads CASSLTGQGRSPLHF. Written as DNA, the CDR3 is TGTGCCAGCAGCCTTACTGGACAGGGCCGTTCACCCCTCCACTTT.

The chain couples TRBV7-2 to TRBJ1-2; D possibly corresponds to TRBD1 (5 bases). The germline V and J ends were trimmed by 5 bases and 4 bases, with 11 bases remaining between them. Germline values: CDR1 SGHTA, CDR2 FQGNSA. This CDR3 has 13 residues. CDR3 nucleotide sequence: TGTGCCAGCAGCCCACGACAGACCTATGGCTACACCTTC. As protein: CASSPRQTYGYTF.

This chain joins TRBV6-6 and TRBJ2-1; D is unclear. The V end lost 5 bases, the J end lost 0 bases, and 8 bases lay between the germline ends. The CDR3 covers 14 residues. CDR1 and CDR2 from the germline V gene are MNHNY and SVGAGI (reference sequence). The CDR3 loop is CASSGRGSYNEQFF. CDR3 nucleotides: TGTGCCAGCAGTGGGCGTGGCTCCTACAATGAGCAGTTCTTC.

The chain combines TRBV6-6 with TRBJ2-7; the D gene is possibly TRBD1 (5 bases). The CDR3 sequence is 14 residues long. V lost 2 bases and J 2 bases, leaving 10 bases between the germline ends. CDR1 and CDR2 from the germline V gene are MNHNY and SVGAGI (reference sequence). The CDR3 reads CASSYAQGTYEQYF. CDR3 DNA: TGTGCCAGCAGTTACGCGCAGGGTACCTACGAGCAGTACTTC.